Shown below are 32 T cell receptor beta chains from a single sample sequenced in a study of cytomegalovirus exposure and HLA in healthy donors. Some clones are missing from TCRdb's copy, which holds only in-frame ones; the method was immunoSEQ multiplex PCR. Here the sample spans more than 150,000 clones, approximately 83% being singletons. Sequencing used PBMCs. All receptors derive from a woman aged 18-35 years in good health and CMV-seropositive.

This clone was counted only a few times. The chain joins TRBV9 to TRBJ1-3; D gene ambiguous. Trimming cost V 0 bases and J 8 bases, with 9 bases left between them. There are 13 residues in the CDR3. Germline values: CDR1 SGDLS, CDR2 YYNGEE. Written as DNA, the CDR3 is TGTGCCAGCAGCGTAGGGCGGCGGGACACCATATATTTT. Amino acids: CASSVGRRDTIYF.

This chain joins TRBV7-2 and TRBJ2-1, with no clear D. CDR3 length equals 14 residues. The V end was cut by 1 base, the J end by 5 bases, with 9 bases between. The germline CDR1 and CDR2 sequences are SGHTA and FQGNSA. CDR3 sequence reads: CASSLVAQNNEQFF. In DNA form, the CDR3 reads TGTGCCAGCAGCTTAGTGGCCCAGAACAATGAGCAGTTCTTC.

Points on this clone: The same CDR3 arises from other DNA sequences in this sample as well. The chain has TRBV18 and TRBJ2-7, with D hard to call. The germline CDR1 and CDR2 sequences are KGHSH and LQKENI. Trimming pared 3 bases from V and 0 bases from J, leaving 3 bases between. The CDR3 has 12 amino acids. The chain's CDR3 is CASSPSSYEQYF. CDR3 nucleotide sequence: TGTGCCAGCTCACCCAGCTCCTACGAGCAGTACTTC.

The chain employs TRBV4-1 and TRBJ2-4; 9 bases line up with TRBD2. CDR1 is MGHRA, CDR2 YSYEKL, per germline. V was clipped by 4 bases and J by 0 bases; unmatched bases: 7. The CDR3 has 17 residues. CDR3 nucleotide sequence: TGCGCCAGCAGCCGGCCAGCGGGGGGCGTAGCCAAAAACATTCAGTACTTC. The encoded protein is CASSRPAGGVAKNIQYF.

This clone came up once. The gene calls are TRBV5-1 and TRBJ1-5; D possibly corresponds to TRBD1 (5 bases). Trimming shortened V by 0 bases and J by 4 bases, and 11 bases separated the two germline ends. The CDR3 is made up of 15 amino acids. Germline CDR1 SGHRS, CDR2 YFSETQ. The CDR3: CASSLGGGWNQPQHF. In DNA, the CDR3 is TGCGCCAGCAGCTTGGGGGGCGGTTGGAATCAGCCCCAGCATTTT.

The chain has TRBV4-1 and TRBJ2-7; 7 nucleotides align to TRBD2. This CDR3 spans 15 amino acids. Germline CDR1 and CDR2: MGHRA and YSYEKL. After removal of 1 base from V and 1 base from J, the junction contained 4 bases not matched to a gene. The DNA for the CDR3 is TGCGCCAGCAGCCAAGTTCGGGGACTATCCTACGAGCAGTACTTC. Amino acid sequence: CASSQVRGLSYEQYF.

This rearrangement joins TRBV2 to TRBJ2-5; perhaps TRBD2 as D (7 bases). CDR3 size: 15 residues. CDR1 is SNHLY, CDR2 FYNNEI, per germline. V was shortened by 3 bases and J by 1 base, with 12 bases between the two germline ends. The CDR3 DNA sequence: TGTGCCAGCAGTGATCGAGGGGGGGCCCAAGAGACCCAGTACTTC. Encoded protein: CASSDRGGAQETQYF.

The CDR3 reads CASSQYRAGSRDEQFF. The CDR3 DNA reads TGTGCCAGCAGTCAATATAGAGCGGGGTCCAGGGATGAGCAGTTCTTC. J is TRBJ2-1 and V is TRBV7-8; TRBD2 matches 7 bases. J was trimmed by 8 bases and V by 6 bases; bases with no gene match: 16. The CDR3 covers 16 residues. Germline loops: CDR1 SGHVS, CDR2 FQNEAQ.

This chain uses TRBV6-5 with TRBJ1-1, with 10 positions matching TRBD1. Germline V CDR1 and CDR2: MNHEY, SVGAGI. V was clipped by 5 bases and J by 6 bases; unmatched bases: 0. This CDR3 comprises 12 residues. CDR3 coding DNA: TGTGCCAGCAGTGGACAGGGGGCTGAAGCTTTCTTT. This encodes CASSGQGAEAFF.

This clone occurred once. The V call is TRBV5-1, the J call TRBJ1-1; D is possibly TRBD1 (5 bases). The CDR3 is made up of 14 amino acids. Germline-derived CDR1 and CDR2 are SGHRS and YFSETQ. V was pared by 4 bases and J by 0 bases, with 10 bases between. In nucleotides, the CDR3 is TGCGCCAGCAGCCCAGACAGCTTGAACACTGAAGCTTTCTTT. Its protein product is CASSPDSLNTEAFF.

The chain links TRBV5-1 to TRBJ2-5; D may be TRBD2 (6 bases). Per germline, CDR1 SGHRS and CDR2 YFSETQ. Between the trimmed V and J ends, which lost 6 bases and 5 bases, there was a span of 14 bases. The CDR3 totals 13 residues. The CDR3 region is CASNGGSQETQYF. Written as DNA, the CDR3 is TGCGCCAGCAACGGGGGAAGTCAGGAGACCCAGTACTTC.

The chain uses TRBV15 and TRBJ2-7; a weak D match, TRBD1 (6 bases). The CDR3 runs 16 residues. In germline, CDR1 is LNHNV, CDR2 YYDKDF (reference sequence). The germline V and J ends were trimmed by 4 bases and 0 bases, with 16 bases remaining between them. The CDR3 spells CATSTRWGQNSYEQYF. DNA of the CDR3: TGTGCCACCAGCACCCGTTGGGGGCAAAACTCCTACGAGCAGTACTTC. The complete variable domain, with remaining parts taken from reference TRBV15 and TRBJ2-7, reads DAMVIQNPRYQVTQFGKPVTLSCSQTLNHNVMYWYQQKSSQAPKLLFHYYDKDFNNEADTPDNFQSRRPNTSFCFLDIRSPGLGDTAMYLCATSTRWGQNSYEQYFGPGTRLTVT.

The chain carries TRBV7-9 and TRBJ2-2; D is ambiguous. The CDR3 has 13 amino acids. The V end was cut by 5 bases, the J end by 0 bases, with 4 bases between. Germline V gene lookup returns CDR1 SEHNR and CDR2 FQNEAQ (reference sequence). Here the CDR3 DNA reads TGTGCCAGCAGCCCAACGAACACCGGGGAGCTGTTTTTT. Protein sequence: CASSPTNTGELFF. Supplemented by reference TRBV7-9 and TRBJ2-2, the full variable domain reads DTGVSQNPRHKITKRGQNVTFRCDPISEHNRLYWYRQTLGQGPEFLTYFQNEAQLEKSRLLSDRFSAERPKGSFSTLEIQRTEQGDSAMYLCASSPTNTGELFFGEGSRLTVL.

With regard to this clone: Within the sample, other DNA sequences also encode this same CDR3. This CDR3 reads CASRPGQGAYSNQPQHF. CDR3 coding DNA: TGTGCCAGTAGGCCGGGACAGGGGGCTTATAGCAATCAGCCCCAGCATTTT. The chain employs TRBV19 and TRBJ1-5, with 12 bases that match TRBD1. CDR3 length equals 17 residues. Germline trimming cut 6 bases from V and 0 bases from J; bases unmatched to any gene: 6. Germline V gives CDR1 LNHDA, CDR2 SQIVND (reference sequence).

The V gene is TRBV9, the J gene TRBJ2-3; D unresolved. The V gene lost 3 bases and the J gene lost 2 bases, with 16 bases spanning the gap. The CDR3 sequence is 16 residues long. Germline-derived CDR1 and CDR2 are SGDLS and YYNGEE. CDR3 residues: CASSAGLVVHTDTQYF. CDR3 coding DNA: TGTGCCAGCAGCGCCGGTCTAGTAGTTCACACAGATACGCAGTATTTT.

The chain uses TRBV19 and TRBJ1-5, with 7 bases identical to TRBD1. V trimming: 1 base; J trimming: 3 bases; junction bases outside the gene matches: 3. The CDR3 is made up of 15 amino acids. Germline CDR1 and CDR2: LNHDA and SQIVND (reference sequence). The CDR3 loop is CASSIATGDNQPQHF. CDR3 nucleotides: TGTGCCAGTAGTATAGCCACAGGGGACAATCAGCCCCAGCATTTT.

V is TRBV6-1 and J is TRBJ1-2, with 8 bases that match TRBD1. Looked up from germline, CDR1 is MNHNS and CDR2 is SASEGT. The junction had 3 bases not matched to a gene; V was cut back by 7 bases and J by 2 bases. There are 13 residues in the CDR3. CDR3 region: CASTRDRNYGYTF. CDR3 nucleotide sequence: TGTGCCAGCACTAGGGACAGGAACTATGGCTACACCTTC.

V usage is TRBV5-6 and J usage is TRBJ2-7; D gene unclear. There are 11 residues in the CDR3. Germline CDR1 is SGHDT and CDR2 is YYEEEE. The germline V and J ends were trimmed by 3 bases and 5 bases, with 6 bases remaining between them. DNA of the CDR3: TGTGCCAGCAGCTCTCGGGACGAGCAGTACTTC. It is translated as CASSSRDEQYF.

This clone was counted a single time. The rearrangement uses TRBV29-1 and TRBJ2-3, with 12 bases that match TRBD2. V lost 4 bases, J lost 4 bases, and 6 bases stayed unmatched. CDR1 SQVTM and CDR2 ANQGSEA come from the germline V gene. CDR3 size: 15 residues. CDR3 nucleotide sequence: TGCAGCGTTGCTTCCGGACTAGCGGGGCCAGATACGCAGTATTTT. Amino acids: CSVASGLAGPDTQYF.

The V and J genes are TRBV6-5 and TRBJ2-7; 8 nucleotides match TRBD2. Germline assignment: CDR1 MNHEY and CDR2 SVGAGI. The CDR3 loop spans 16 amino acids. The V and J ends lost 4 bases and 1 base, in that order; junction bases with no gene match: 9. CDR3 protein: CASSSLSGAASYEQYF. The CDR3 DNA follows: TGTGCCAGCAGTTCCCTTAGCGGGGCTGCTTCCTACGAGCAGTACTTC.

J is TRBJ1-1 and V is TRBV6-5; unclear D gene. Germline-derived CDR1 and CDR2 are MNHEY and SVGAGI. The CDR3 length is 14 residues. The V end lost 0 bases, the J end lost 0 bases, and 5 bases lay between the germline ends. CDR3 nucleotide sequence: TGTGCCAGCAGTTACTCGCGTCTGAACACTGAAGCTTTCTTT. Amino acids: CASSYSRLNTEAFF.

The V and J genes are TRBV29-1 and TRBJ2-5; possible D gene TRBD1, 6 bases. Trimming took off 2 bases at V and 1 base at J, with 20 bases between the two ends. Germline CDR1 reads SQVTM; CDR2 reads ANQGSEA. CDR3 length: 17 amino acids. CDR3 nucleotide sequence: TGCAGCGTTGAATCCGGGACACTAACTCCCGTCCAAGAGACCCAGTACTTC. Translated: CSVESGTLTPVQETQYF.

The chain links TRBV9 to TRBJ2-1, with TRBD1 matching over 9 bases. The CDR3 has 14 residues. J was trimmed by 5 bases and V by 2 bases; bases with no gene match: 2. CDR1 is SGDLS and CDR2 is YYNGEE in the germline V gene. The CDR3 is CASSVGTGNNEQFF. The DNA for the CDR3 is TGTGCCAGCAGCGTCGGGACAGGGAACAATGAGCAGTTCTTC.

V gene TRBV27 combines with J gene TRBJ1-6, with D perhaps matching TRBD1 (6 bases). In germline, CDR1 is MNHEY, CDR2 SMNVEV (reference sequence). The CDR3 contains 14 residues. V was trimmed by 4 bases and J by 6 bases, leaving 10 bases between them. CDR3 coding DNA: TGTGCCAGCAGTTATCTACAGGGTAATTCACCCCTCCACTTT. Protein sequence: CASSYLQGNSPLHF.

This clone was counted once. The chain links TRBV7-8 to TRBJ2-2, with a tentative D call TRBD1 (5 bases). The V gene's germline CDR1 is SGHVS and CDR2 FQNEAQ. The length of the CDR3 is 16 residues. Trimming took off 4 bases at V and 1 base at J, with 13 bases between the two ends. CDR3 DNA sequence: TGTGCCAGCAGCTCCAGCCGACAGAGGAACACCGGGGAGCTGTTTTTT. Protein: CASSSSRQRNTGELFF.

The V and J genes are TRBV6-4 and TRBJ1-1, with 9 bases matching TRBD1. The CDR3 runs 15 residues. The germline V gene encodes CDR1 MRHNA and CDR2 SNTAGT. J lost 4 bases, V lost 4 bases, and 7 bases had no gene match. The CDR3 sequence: CASSVDRQGGTEAFF. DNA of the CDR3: TGTGCCAGCAGTGTCGATAGACAGGGGGGCACTGAAGCTTTCTTT.

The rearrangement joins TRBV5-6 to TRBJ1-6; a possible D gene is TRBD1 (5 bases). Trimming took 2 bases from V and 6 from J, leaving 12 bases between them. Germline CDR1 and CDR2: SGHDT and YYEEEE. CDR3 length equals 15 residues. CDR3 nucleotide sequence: TGTGCCAGCAGCTTTTATGACAGAGCTAATTCACCCCTCCACTTT. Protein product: CASSFYDRANSPLHF.

The CDR3 coding sequence is TGTGCCAGCAGCCAAGAACTGGGCTACACCTTC. It specifies CASSQELGYTF. The gene calls are TRBV4-2 and TRBJ1-2; D gene uncertain. Trimming removed 0 bases at V and 8 bases at J, with 4 bases between. The length of the CDR3 is 11 residues. Germline-derived CDR1 and CDR2 are LGHNA and YNFKEQ.

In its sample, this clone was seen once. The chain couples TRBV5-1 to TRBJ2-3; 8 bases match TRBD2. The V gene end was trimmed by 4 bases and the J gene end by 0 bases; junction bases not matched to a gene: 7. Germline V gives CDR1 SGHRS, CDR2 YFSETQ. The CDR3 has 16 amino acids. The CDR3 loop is CASSGVSGASTDTQYF. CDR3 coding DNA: TGCGCCAGCAGCGGCGTTAGCGGGGCTAGCACAGATACGCAGTATTTT.

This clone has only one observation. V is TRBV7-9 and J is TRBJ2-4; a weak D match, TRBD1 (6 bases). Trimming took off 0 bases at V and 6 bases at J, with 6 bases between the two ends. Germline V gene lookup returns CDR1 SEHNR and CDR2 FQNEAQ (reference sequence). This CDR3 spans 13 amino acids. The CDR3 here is CASSLAGGNIQYF. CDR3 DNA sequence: TGTGCCAGCAGCTTAGCAGGGGGAAACATTCAGTACTTC.

In nucleotides, the CDR3 is TGTGCCAGCTCACCATCGGACAGAACTGAAGCTTTCTTT. Protein: CASSPSDRTEAFF. The V gene is TRBV18, the J gene TRBJ1-1; the D gene is possibly TRBD1 (6 bases). The CDR3 length is 13 residues. Germline-derived CDR1 and CDR2 are KGHSH and LQKENI. Trimming shortened V by 2 bases and J by 5 bases, and 9 bases separated the two germline ends.

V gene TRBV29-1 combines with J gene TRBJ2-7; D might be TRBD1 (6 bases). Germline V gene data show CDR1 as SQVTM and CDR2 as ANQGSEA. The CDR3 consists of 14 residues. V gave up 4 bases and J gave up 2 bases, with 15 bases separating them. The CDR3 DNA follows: TGCAGCGTTGTTACAGGGAAACAAGCCTACGAGCAGTACTTC. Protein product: CSVVTGKQAYEQYF.